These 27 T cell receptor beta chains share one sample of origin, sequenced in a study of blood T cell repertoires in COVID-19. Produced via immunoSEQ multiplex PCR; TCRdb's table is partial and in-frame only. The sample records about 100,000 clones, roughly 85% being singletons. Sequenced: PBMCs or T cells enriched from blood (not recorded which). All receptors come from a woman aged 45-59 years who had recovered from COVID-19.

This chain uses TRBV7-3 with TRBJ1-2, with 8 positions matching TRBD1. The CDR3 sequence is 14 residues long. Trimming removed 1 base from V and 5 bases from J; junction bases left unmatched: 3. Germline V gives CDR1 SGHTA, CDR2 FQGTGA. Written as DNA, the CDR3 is TGTGCCAGCAGCTTAAGTACAGGGGGGTATGGCTACACCTTC. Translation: CASSLSTGGYGYTF.

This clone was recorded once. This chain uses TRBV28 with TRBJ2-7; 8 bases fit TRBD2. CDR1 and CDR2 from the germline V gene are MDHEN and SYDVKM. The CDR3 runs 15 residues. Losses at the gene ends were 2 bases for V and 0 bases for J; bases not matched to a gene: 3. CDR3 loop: CASSLPGGLSYEQYF. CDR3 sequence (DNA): TGTGCCAGCAGTTTACCGGGGGGGCTCTCCTACGAGCAGTACTTC.

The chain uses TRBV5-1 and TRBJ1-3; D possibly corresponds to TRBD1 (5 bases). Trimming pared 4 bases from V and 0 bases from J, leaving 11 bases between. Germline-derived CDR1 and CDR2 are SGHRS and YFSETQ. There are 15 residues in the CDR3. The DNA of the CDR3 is TGCGCCAGCAGCACAGACAGTCCCTCTGGAAACACCATATATTTT. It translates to CASSTDSPSGNTIYF.

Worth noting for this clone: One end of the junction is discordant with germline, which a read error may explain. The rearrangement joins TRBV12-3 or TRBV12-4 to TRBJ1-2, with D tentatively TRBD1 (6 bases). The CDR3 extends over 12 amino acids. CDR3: CASSLDQGSPFF. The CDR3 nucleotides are TGTGCCAGCAGTTTAGATCAGGGGTCACCATTCTTC.

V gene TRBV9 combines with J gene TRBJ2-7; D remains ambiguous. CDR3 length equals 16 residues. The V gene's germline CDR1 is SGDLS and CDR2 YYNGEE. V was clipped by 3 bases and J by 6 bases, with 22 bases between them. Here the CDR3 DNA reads TGTGCCAGCAGCGAATATCCTGACATACAATTTGCCGAGCAGTACTTC. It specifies CASSEYPDIQFAEQYF.

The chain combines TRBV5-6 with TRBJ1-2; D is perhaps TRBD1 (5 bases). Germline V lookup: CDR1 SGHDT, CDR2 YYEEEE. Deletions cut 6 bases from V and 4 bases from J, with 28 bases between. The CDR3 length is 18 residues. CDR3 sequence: CASIDRGEGTTESYGYTF. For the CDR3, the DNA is TGTGCCAGCATCGATCGAGGCGAGGGGACTACGGAAAGCTATGGCTACACCTTC.

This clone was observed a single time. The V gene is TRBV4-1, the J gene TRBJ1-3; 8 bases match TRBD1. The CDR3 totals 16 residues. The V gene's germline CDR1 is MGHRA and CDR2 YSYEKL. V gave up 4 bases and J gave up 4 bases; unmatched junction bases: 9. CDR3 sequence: CASSPSGQAEGNTIYF. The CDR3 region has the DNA TGCGCCAGCAGCCCCTCGGGACAGGCAGAAGGAAACACCATATATTTT.

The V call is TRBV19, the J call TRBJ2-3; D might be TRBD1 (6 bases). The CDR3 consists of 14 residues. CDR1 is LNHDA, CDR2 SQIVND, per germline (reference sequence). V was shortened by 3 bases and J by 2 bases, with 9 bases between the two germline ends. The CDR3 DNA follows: TGTGCCAGTAGTATTGGGGGCTACACAGATACGCAGTATTTT. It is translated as CASSIGGYTDTQYF.

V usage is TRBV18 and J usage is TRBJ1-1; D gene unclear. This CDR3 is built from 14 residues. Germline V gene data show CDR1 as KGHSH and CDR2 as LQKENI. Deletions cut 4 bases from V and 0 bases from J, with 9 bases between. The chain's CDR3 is CASSRRDMNTEAFF. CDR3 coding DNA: TGTGCCAGCTCACGCAGAGACATGAACACTGAAGCTTTCTTT.

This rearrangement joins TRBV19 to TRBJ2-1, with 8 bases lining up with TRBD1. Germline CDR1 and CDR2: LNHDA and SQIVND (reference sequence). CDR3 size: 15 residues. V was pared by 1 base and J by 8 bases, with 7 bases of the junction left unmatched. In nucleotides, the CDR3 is TGTGCCAGTAGTATAGCACAGGGGGTGAATGATGAGCAGTTCTTC. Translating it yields CASSIAQGVNDEQFF.

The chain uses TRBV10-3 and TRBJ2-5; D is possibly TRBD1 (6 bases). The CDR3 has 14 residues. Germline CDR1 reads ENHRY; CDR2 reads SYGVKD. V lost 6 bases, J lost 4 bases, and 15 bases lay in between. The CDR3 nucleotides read TGTGCCATCAGCCGCAAGGGGACACTAGAGACCCAGTACTTC. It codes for CAISRKGTLETQYF.

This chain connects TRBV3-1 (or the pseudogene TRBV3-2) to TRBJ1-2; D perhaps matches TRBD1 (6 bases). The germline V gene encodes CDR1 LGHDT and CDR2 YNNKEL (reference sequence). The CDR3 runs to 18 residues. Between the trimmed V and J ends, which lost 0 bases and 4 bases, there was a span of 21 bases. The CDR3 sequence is CASSQDRLRQAQGYGYTF. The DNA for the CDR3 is TGTGCCAGCAGCCAAGATCGACTAAGACAGGCTCAGGGCTATGGCTACACCTTC.

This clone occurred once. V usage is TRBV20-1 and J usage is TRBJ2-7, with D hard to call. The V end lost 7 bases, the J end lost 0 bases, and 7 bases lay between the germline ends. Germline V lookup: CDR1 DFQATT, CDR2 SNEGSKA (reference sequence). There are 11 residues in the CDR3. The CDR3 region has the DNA TGCAGTGTTGCTAACTCCTACGAGCAGTACTTC. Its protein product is CSVANSYEQYF.

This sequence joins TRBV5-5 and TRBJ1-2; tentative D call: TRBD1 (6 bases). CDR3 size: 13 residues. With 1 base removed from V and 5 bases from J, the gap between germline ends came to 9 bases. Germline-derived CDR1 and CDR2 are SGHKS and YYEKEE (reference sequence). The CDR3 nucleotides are TGTGCCAGCAGCTTGCCGGGGACATATGGCTACACCTTC. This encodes CASSLPGTYGYTF. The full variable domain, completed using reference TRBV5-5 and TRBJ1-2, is DAGVTQSPTHLIKTRGQQVTLRCSPISGHKSVSWYQQVLGQGPQFIFQYYEKEERGRGNFPDRFSARQFPNYSSELNVNALLLGDSALYLCASSLPGTYGYTFGSGTRLTVV.

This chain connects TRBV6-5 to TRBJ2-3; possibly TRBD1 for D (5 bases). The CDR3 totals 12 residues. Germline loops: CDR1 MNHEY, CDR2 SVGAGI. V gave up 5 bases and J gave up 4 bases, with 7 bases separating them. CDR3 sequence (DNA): TGTGCCAGCAGTAGGGGCGCAGATACGCAGTATTTT. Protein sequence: CASSRGADTQYF.

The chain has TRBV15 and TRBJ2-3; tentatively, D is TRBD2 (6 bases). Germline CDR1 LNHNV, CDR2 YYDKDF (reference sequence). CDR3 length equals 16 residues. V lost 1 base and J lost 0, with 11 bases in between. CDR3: CATSRGGGASTDTQYF. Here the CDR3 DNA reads TGTGCCACCAGCAGAGGAGGCGGGGCGAGCACAGATACGCAGTATTTT.

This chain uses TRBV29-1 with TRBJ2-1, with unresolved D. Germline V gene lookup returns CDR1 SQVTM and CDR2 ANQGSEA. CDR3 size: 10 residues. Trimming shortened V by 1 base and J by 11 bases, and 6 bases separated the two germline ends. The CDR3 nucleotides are TGCAGCGTTGAAGGGAGTAAGCAGTTCTTC. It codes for CSVEGSKQFF.

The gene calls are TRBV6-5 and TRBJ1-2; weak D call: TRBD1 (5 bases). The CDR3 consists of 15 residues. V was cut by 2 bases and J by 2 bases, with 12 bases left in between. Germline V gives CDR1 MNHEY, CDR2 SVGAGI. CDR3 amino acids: CASSYQGRTNYGYTF. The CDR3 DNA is TGTGCCAGCAGTTACCAGGGTAGGACCAACTATGGCTACACCTTC.

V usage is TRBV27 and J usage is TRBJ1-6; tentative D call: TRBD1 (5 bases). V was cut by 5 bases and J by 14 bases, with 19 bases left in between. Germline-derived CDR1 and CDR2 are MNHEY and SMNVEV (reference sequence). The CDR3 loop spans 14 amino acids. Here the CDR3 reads CASSARQNLESLHF. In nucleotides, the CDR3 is TGTGCCAGCAGTGCCAGACAGAATTTAGAGTCCCTCCACTTT.

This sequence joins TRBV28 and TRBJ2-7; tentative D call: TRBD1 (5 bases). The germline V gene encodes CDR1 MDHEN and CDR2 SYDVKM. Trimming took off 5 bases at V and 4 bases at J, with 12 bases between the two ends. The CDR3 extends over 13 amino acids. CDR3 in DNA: TGTGCCAGCAGTGCGTGGGGCTCGTACGAGCAGTACTTC. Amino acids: CASSAWGSYEQYF.

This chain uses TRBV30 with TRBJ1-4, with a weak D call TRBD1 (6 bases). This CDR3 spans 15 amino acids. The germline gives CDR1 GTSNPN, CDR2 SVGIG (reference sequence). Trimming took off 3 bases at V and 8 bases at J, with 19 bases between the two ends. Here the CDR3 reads CAWSGQTHGYEKLFF. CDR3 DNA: TGTGCCTGGAGCGGACAGACCCATGGATACGAAAAACTGTTTTTT.

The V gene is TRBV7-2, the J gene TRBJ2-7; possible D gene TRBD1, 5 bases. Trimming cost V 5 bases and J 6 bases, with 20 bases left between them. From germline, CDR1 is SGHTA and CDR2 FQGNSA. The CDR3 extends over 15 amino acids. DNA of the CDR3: TGTGCCAGCAGCCCCGGGCAGGGTTTCATTCCCGAGCAGTACTTC. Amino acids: CASSPGQGFIPEQYF.

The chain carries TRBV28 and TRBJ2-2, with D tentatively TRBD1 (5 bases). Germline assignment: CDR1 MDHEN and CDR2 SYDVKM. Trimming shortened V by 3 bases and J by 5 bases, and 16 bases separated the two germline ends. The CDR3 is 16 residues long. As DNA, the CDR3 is TGTGCCAGCAGTTTGATCGATAAGGGGCGAACCGGGGAGCTGTTTTTT. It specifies CASSLIDKGRTGELFF.

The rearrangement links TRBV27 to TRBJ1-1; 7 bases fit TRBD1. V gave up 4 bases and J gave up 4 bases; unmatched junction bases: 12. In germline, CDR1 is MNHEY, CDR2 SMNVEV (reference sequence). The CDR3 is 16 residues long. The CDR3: CASSSTNRGVGTEAFF. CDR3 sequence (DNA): TGTGCCAGCAGTTCAACAAACAGGGGAGTAGGCACTGAAGCTTTCTTT.

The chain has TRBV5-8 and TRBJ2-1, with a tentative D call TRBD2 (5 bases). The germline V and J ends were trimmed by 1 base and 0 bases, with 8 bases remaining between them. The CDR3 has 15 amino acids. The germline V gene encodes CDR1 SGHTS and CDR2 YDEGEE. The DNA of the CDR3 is TGTGCCAGCAGCTTGAGAGGGATCTCCTACAATGAGCAGTTCTTC. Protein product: CASSLRGISYNEQFF.

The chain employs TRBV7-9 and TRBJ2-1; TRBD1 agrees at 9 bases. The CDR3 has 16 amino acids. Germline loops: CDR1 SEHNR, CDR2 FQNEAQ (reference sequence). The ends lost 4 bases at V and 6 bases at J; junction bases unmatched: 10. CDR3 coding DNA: TGTGCCAGCAGCTCCAAGGACAGGGGAAAGTCCAATGAGCAGTTCTTC. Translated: CASSSKDRGKSNEQFF.

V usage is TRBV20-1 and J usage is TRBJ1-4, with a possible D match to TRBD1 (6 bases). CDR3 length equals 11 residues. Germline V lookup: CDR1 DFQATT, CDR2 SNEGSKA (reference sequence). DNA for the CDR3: TGCAGCACTACCAGGGGTGAAAAACTGTTTTTT. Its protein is CSTTRGEKLFF.